One and the same sample provided the 31 T cell receptor beta chains below, sequenced in a study of blood T cells in healthy people across ages. A second PCR, run for about 7 to 11 cycles, used a sample-barcoded 5' primer plus a J-beta primer mix. From the 5' RACE reads, TCRdb called clonotypes with MiXCR, one entry per CDR3 protein. This table has roughly 1,100,000 distinct CDR3 sequences, around 25% appearing once. The same specimen was also included in a second study, on T cells of mothers and their children.

Sequences were obtained from blood. The receptor source for this set is a girl aged 2-10 years in good health.

The rearrangement links TRBV5-1 to TRBJ1-5, with D perhaps TRBD1 (5 bases). Germline assignment: CDR1 SGHRS and CDR2 YFSETQ. The V end lost 0 bases, the J end lost 3 bases, and 10 bases lay between the germline ends. The length of the CDR3 is 15 residues. In DNA form, the CDR3 reads TGCGCCAGCAGCTTGGGGGCAGGGACCAATCAGCCCCAGCATTTT. It encodes CASSLGAGTNQPQHF.

This clonotype was seen a single time. The chain couples TRBV4-1 to TRBJ1-3; D is possibly TRBD1 (5 bases). The CDR3 sequence is 16 residues long. Trimming removed 1 base from V and 8 bases from J, with 18 bases in between. Germline lookup yields CDR1 MGHRA and CDR2 YSYEKL. DNA for the CDR3: TGCGCCAGCAGCCAAGTGATTGCGGGGCAAGAGGACACCATATATTTT. This gives the protein CASSQVIAGQEDTIYF.

The CDR3 nucleotides read TGTGCCAGCAGCCCCCGACAGCGCCTCTCTGGGGCCAACGTCCTGACTTTC. This translates into CASSPRQRLSGANVLTF. The chain is built from TRBV7-9 and TRBJ2-6, with D possibly being TRBD1 (5 bases). Germline loops: CDR1 SEHNR, CDR2 FQNEAQ (reference sequence). The CDR3 has 17 residues. Trimming took 5 bases from V and 0 from J, leaving 14 bases between them. Variable domain in full (rest from reference TRBV7-9 and TRBJ2-6): DTGVSQNPRHKITKRGQNVTFRCDPISEHNRLYWYRQTLGQGPEFLTYFQNEAQLEKSRLLSDRFSAERPKGSFSTLEIQRTEQGDSAMYLCASSPRQRLSGANVLTFGAGSRLTVL.

This clonotype has only a few counts. At one of its ends the junction is not consistent with the germline gene, which may arise from a read error. The chain employs TRBV10-3 and TRBJ2-5, with D tentatively TRBD1 (6 bases). The CDR3 loop spans 14 amino acids. In germline, CDR1 is ENHRY, CDR2 SYGVKD. The CDR3, as DNA: TGTGCCACGGGGCAGGGACATCGGCAAGGGACCCAGTACTTC. It codes for CATGQGHRQGTQYF.

CDR3 sequence reads: CASSETPQGQYF. The CDR3 region has the DNA TGTGCCAGCAGTGAAACCCCGCAGGGGCAGTACTTC. This chain connects TRBV6-2 or TRBV6-3 to TRBJ2-7, with D possibly matching TRBD1 (5 bases). The V and J ends lost 5 bases and 9 bases respectively, with 14 bases between them. Germline CDR1 is MNHEY and CDR2 is SVGEGT. The CDR3 extends over 12 amino acids.

This clonotype was found a few times. The chain links TRBV4-3 to TRBJ2-3, with D perhaps matching TRBD1 or TRBD2 (5 bases each). In germline, CDR1 is LGHNA, CDR2 YSLEER. With 0 bases removed from V and 1 base from J, the gap between germline ends came to 8 bases. The CDR3 has 15 residues. CDR3 sequence: CASSQDMGGTDTQYF. The DNA for the CDR3 is TGCGCCAGCAGCCAAGATATGGGGGGCACAGATACGCAGTATTTT.

The sample holds a few counts of this clonotype. The gene calls are TRBV7-9 and TRBJ2-5; 8 nucleotides agree with TRBD2. The CDR3 sequence is 14 residues long. From germline, CDR1 is SEHNR and CDR2 FQNEAQ (reference sequence). With V trimmed by 5 bases and J by 5 bases, 7 bases remained unmatched. The CDR3 DNA is TGTGCCAGCAGCGGCAGGACTAGCCGGGAGACCCAGTACTTC. Encoded protein: CASSGRTSRETQYF.

The chain employs TRBV25-1 and TRBJ1-1; no definite D call. This CDR3 region has 13 residues. The germline gives CDR1 MGHDK, CDR2 SYGVNS. Trimming took 2 bases from V and 1 from J, leaving 5 bases between them. The CDR3 DNA sequence: TGTGCCAGCAGTGAAGGGCCGAACACTGAAGCTTTCTTT. The encoded protein is CASSEGPNTEAFF. Together with reference TRBV25-1 and TRBJ1-1, the CDR3 gives the full variable domain: EADIYQTPRYLVIGTGKKITLECSQTMGHDKMYWYQQDPGMELHLIHYSYGVNSTEKGDLSSESTVSRIRTEHFPLTLESARPSHTSQYLCASSEGPNTEAFFGQGTRLTVV.

Comment on this clonotype: A read error is likely, as this CDR3 ends without the conserved phenylalanine or tryptophan. The limits of the CDR3 on the DNA are not certain, so only TCRdb's listed CDR3 is given. The chain combines TRBV29-1 with TRBJ1-2. The CDR3 is 10 amino acids long, termini counted. Looked up from germline, CDR1 is SQVTM and CDR2 is ANQGSEA. This CDR3 reads CSVEDTGNTL.

The V and J genes are TRBV12-3 or TRBV12-4 and TRBJ2-5; tentative D call: TRBD2 (7 bases). This CDR3 is 14 amino acids long. V was cut by 6 bases and J by 5 bases, with 16 bases left in between. Here the CDR3 DNA reads TGTGCCAGCAGGCCTCCGGGGGGCCCGGAGACCCAGTACTTC. Its protein product is CASRPPGGPETQYF.

The rearrangement uses TRBV5-1 and TRBJ2-1, with 9 bases identical to TRBD2. CDR1 and CDR2 (germline): SGHRS, YFSETQ. The CDR3 runs 17 residues. With V trimmed by 1 base and J by 7 bases, 12 bases remained unmatched. The CDR3 loop is CASSLLPEGRGGNEQFF. CDR3 DNA: TGCGCCAGCAGCTTGTTACCCGAAGGGCGGGGGGGAAATGAGCAGTTCTTC.

This chain links TRBV6-2 or TRBV6-3 with TRBJ1-2; no reliable D call. The V and J ends lost 7 bases and 8 bases respectively, with 20 bases between them. The CDR3 spans 14 residues. The V gene's germline CDR1 is MNHEY and CDR2 SVGEGT. DNA of the CDR3: TGTGCCAGCATTCGTCGGGATTTTACGTCCGGCTACACCTTC. It yields the protein CASIRRDFTSGYTF.

This clonotype came up a few times. The chain recombines TRBV28 with TRBJ1-1; possibly TRBD1 for D (5 bases). Trimming removed 3 bases from V and 3 bases from J, with 8 bases in between. The CDR3 loop spans 13 amino acids. Germline-derived CDR1 and CDR2 are MDHEN and SYDVKM. The CDR3 sequence: CASSLGRYTEAFF. DNA for the CDR3: TGTGCCAGCAGTTTGGGACGGTACACTGAAGCTTTCTTT.

The sample holds a few counts of this clonotype. The chain links TRBV4-2 to TRBJ2-5; tentative D call: TRBD2 (7 bases). The CDR3 sequence is 19 residues long. Germline loops: CDR1 LGHNA, CDR2 YNFKEQ. V lost 0 bases and J 7 bases, leaving 27 bases between the germline ends. The CDR3 nucleotides read TGTGCCAGCAGCCAAGAATCTGGTGGCGGCGGGGGCCCGCGCGGGACCCAGTACTTC. Translating it yields CASSQESGGGGGPRGTQYF.

V is TRBV9 and J is TRBJ2-1; D ambiguous. Germline values: CDR1 SGDLS, CDR2 YYNGEE. The CDR3 has 16 amino acids. The V and J ends lost 4 bases and 2 bases respectively, with 16 bases between them. The CDR3 protein is CASSPDPTSPYNEQFF. Here the CDR3 DNA reads TGTGCCAGCAGCCCCGACCCGACTTCTCCCTACAATGAGCAGTTCTTC. Based on the CDR3 plus reference TRBV9 and TRBJ2-1, the full variable domain is DSGVTQTPKHLITATGQRVTLRCSPRSGDLSVYWYQQSLDQGLQFLIQYYNGEERAKGNILERFSAQQFPDLHSELNLSSLELGDSALYFCASSPDPTSPYNEQFFGPGTRLTVL.

The chain joins TRBV7-9 to TRBJ1-2; D gene unclear. V gave up 2 bases and J gave up 7 bases, with 8 bases separating them. CDR1 and CDR2 from the germline V gene are SEHNR and FQNEAQ (reference sequence). This CDR3 is built from 12 residues. The CDR3 DNA reads as TGTGCCAGCAGCTTATCTGTATCTGGCTACACCTTC. Its translation is CASSLSVSGYTF.

CDR3 region: CASNLLGNQPQHF. The CDR3 DNA sequence: TGTGCCAGCAATCTTCTGGGAAATCAGCCCCAGCATTTT. This chain links TRBV6-2 or TRBV6-3 with TRBJ1-5; D unresolved. Trimming took 7 bases from V and 4 from J, leaving 11 bases between them. Per germline, CDR1 MNHEY and CDR2 SVGEGT. CDR3 length: 13 residues.

The V gene is TRBV3-1, the J gene TRBJ2-4, with 7 bases aligning to TRBD1. Germline V gives CDR1 LGHDT, CDR2 YNNKEL (reference sequence). The CDR3 runs to 15 residues. The ends lost 1 base at V and 1 base at J; junction bases unmatched: 1. CDR3 bases: TGTGCCAGCAGCCAAGCGGGACAGGCCAAAAACATTCAGTACTTC. It is translated as CASSQAGQAKNIQYF.

In its sample, this clonotype was seen a few times. The CDR3 is CSVAKAGETQYF. The CDR3 DNA sequence: TGCAGCGTTGCTAAGGCAGGGGAGACCCAGTACTTC. The V call is TRBV29-1, the J call TRBJ2-5, with D perhaps matching TRBD1 (5 bases). Per germline, CDR1 SQVTM and CDR2 ANQGSEA. V shed 4 bases and J shed 5 bases, with 11 bases lying between them. This CDR3 is 12 amino acids long.

Many counts were recorded for this clonotype. An end of the junction differs from the germline gene, which may be a read error. The chain recombines TRBV27 with TRBJ2-5; D is uncertain. The CDR3 is made up of 13 amino acids. CDR1 and CDR2 from the germline V gene are MNHEY and SMNVEV (reference sequence). CDR3 in amino acids: CASSLFGGETQYF. CDR3 bases: TGTGCCAGCAGCTTATTTGGTGGAGAGACCCAGTACTTC.

This sequence joins TRBV7-8 and TRBJ2-7; weak D call: TRBD1 (7 bases). The CDR3 length is 14 residues. Germline V gives CDR1 SGHVS, CDR2 FQNEAQ. Trimming removed 5 bases from V and 5 bases from J, with 16 bases in between. Here the CDR3 DNA reads TGTGCCAGCAGCCAGGGGGGCAGGGTAAACGAGCAGTACTTC. It codes for CASSQGGRVNEQYF.

This clonotype has a handful of counts. V and J are TRBV7-9 and TRBJ2-1; the D call may be TRBD1 or TRBD2 (5 bases each). CDR3 size: 15 residues. Deletions cut 8 bases from V and 1 base from J, with 15 bases between. CDR1 is SEHNR, CDR2 FQNEAQ, per germline (reference sequence). The CDR3: CASGGHPISYNEQFF. In nucleotides, the CDR3 is TGTGCCAGCGGAGGACACCCCATTTCCTACAATGAGCAGTTCTTC. The complete variable domain, with remaining parts taken from reference TRBV7-9 and TRBJ2-1, reads DTGVSQNPRHKITKRGQNVTFRCDPISEHNRLYWYRQTLGQGPEFLTYFQNEAQLEKSRLLSDRFSAERPKGSFSTLEIQRTEQGDSAMYLCASGGHPISYNEQFFGPGTRLTVL.

Points on this clonotype: A junction boundary mismatches the germline segment, possibly from a read error. The V call is TRBV7-8, the J call TRBJ2-5, with a possible D match to TRBD2 (5 bases). Per the germline V gene, CDR1 is SGHVS and CDR2 is FQNEAQ. The CDR3 totals 15 residues. For the CDR3, the DNA is TGTGCCAGCAGCTTCGGAGCTAGCCCCCTTGAGACCCAATACTTC. This encodes CASSFGASPLETQYF.

This chain connects TRBV15 to TRBJ2-3; 7 nucleotides align to TRBD1. Germline CDR1 LNHNV, CDR2 YYDKDF (reference sequence). The CDR3 spans 15 residues. Trimming took 0 bases from V and 7 from J; bases not matched to a gene: 7. CDR3 DNA sequence: TGTGCCACCAGCAGAGAACCAAGGGGGCAATATACGCAGTATTTT. This encodes CATSREPRGQYTQYF.

The CDR3 loop reads CASSSPGQGDYGYTF. CDR3 DNA sequence: TGTGCCAGCAGTTCTCCCGGACAGGGGGACTATGGCTACACCTTC. The J gene is TRBJ1-2, the V gene TRBV12-3 or TRBV12-4; 10 bases line up with TRBD1. There are 15 residues in the CDR3. J lost 3 bases, V lost 4 bases, and 5 bases had no gene match.

V gene TRBV4-1 combines with J gene TRBJ2-7, with a tentative D call TRBD2 (5 bases). Deletions cut 1 base from V and 7 bases from J, with 14 bases between. The CDR3 runs 14 residues. Germline CDR1 is MGHRA and CDR2 is YSYEKL. CDR3 loop: CASSQVGLDLEQYF. CDR3 DNA sequence: TGCGCCAGCAGCCAAGTCGGACTCGACCTGGAGCAGTACTTC.

In this sample, this clonotype turned up a few times. The CDR3 coding sequence is TGCAGTGCTAGAGATCATCCGGGACTAGCGTCCTACGAGCAGTACTTC. Protein product: CSARDHPGLASYEQYF. The V call is TRBV20-1, the J call TRBJ2-5; TRBD2 agrees at 10 bases. The J call may be in error: the DNA end matches TRBJ2-7 better. This CDR3 is 16 amino acids long. The germline gives CDR1 DFQATT, CDR2 SNEGSKA (reference sequence).

This clonotype occurred a few times. This chain links TRBV13 with TRBJ2-4; TRBD1 aligns across 8 bases. CDR1 PRHDT and CDR2 FYEKMQ come from the germline V gene (reference sequence). The V and J ends lost 5 bases and 8 bases, in that order; junction bases with no gene match: 14. This CDR3 is 16 amino acids long. The CDR3 coding sequence is TGTGCCAGCAGCGCCCCCCGGACAGGGCGAAGCCACATTCAGTACTTC. Amino acid sequence: CASSAPRTGRSHIQYF.

The chain couples TRBV27 to TRBJ2-3, with TRBD2 matching 11 bases. V lost 7 bases, J lost 3 bases, and 9 bases stayed unmatched. CDR3 length equals 16 residues. Germline assignment: CDR1 MNHEY and CDR2 SMNVEV (reference sequence). The CDR3: CASTSLAGAITDTQYF. CDR3 sequence (DNA): TGTGCCAGCACCTCACTAGCGGGGGCTATAACAGATACGCAGTATTTT.

The CDR3 loop is CSAGTGGSFSNQPQHF. In DNA, the CDR3 is TGCAGTGCTGGGACAGGGGGCTCATTTAGCAATCAGCCCCAGCATTTT. This rearrangement joins TRBV20-1 to TRBJ1-5; TRBD1 matches at 12 bases. V shed 5 bases and J 0 bases; nucleotides not matched to a gene: 5. Germline CDR1 reads DFQATT; CDR2 reads SNEGSKA (reference sequence). This CDR3 is 16 amino acids long.

The chain has TRBV7-9 and TRBJ1-1; possible D gene TRBD1, 6 bases. V lost 3 bases to trimming and J lost 12 bases, with 14 bases between them. Looked up from germline, CDR1 is SEHNR and CDR2 is FQNEAQ (reference sequence). The length of the CDR3 is 12 residues. CDR3 bases: TGTGCCAGCAGCTTTACAGGGTCGTTAACTTTCTTT. Protein sequence: CASSFTGSLTFF.